A single sample is the source of the 29 T cell receptor beta chains below, sequenced in a study of cytomegalovirus exposure and HLA in healthy donors. Profiling relied on immunoSEQ multiplex PCR, and the TCRdb table lists in-frame clones only, not all of them. The sample holds some 200,000 clones, around nine tenths seen once. Sequencing was performed on PBMCs. All receptors come from a woman younger than 30 in good health and CMV-seronegative.

The chain carries TRBV7-6 and TRBJ2-2, with 7 bases matching TRBD2. Losses at the gene ends were 0 bases for V and 1 base for J; bases not matched to a gene: 8. CDR3 length: 18 residues. Germline values: CDR1 SGHVS, CDR2 FNYEAQ. The CDR3 loop reads CASSLAGIAGVNTGELFF. DNA of the CDR3: TGTGCCAGCAGCTTAGCGGGCATTGCGGGGGTGAACACCGGGGAGCTGTTTTTT.

This clone came up once. The rearrangement links TRBV4-2 to TRBJ2-7, with TRBD2 matching 7 bases. After removal of 0 bases from V and 4 bases from J, the junction contained 9 bases not matched to a gene. The CDR3 runs 16 residues. Germline V CDR1 and CDR2: LGHNA, YNFKEQ. The CDR3 sequence is CASSQEAASGGYEQYF. The CDR3 bases are TGTGCCAGCAGCCAAGAAGCCGCTAGCGGAGGTTACGAGCAGTACTTC.

The J gene is TRBJ1-2, the V gene TRBV4-1; possibly TRBD1 for D (6 bases). This CDR3 is built from 15 residues. Trimming took 2 bases from V and 1 from J, leaving 11 bases between them. Germline values: CDR1 MGHRA, CDR2 YSYEKL. The CDR3 nucleotides read TGCGCCAGCAGCCAACAGGGACACTTTAACTATGGCTACACCTTC. Translation gives CASSQQGHFNYGYTF.

The chain joins TRBV19 to TRBJ2-1; possible D gene TRBD1, 5 bases. There are 16 residues in the CDR3. Germline V gene lookup returns CDR1 LNHDA and CDR2 SQIVND (reference sequence). V was trimmed by 4 bases and J by 8 bases, leaving 21 bases between them. The CDR3 DNA reads as TGTGCCAGTAGTACCCAGCCGGGCATGGGGCCCTATGAGCAGTTCTTC. As protein: CASSTQPGMGPYEQFF.

The chain combines TRBV13 with TRBJ1-1; D perhaps matches TRBD1 (6 bases). The V gene lost 5 bases and the J gene lost 0 bases, with 16 bases spanning the gap. The CDR3 totals 16 residues. Germline values: CDR1 PRHDT, CDR2 FYEKMQ (reference sequence). CDR3 DNA: TGTGCCAGCAGCCCACTATCGGACAGAATGAACACTGAAGCTTTCTTT. Amino acids: CASSPLSDRMNTEAFF.

This rearrangement joins TRBV30 to TRBJ2-5; tentative D call: TRBD2 (6 bases). Germline values: CDR1 GTSNPN, CDR2 SVGIG (reference sequence). V lost 3 bases, J lost 7 bases, and 18 bases lay in between. The CDR3 is made up of 14 amino acids. CDR3 amino acids: CAWRIAVRGGTQYF. CDR3 nucleotide sequence: TGTGCCTGGAGGATAGCGGTCCGGGGCGGGACCCAGTACTTC.

The chain is built from TRBV6-5 and TRBJ2-2, with 8 bases fitting TRBD1. V shed 2 bases, J shed 7 bases, and the junction held 6 bases outside the gene matches. CDR3 size: 15 residues. CDR1 MNHEY and CDR2 SVGAGI come from the germline V gene. The CDR3 nucleotides are TGTGCCAGCAGTTACATAGGGACAGGCGGCGGGGAGCTGTTTTTT. Its translation: CASSYIGTGGGELFF.

The rearrangement links TRBV6-4 to TRBJ2-4; TRBD1 might be the D (6 bases). This CDR3 region has 13 residues. The V and J ends lost 7 bases and 2 bases respectively, with 9 bases between them. CDR1 and CDR2 (germline): MRHNA, SNTAGT. CDR3 protein: CASIRGSKNIQYF. Here the CDR3 DNA reads TGTGCCAGCATCAGGGGCTCCAAAAACATTCAGTACTTC.

The chain uses TRBV7-6 and TRBJ2-2, with a possible D match to TRBD1 (6 bases). The germline CDR1 and CDR2 sequences are SGHVS and FNYEAQ. This CDR3 contains 15 residues. The ends were cut back, 5 bases at V and 4 bases at J, with 14 bases in the middle. The DNA for the CDR3 is TGTGCCAGCAGCCCCGAGGGGGTTGGCACCGGGGAGCTGTTTTTT. Its translation is CASSPEGVGTGELFF.

The chain uses TRBV5-1 and TRBJ1-1; 9 nucleotides agree with TRBD1. This CDR3 has 19 residues. The J segment lost 5 bases and the V segment lost 4 bases, leaving 21 bases of the junction unmatched. Germline V lookup: CDR1 SGHRS, CDR2 YFSETQ. The CDR3 DNA reads TGCGCCAGCAGCCCCGGACTTAGCCGTCCGGACAGGGGAGGGACTGAAGCTTTCTTT. Protein: CASSPGLSRPDRGGTEAFF.

V is TRBV5-1 and J is TRBJ1-4, with 7 positions matching TRBD1. This CDR3 spans 14 amino acids. Per the germline V gene, CDR1 is SGHRS and CDR2 is YFSETQ. The trim removed 4 bases at V and 4 bases at J, leaving 4 bases unmatched. The DNA of the CDR3 is TGCGCCAGCAGCCAGGGACAGCTTAATGAAAAACTGTTTTTT. This codes for CASSQGQLNEKLFF.

This chain links TRBV19 with TRBJ2-7; TRBD2 matches 13 bases. The length of the CDR3 is 16 residues. The V and J ends lost 4 bases and 0 bases, in that order; junction bases with no gene match: 3. CDR1 is LNHDA and CDR2 is SQIVND in the germline V gene (reference sequence). The CDR3 DNA sequence: TGTGCCAGTAGTACGGGGACTAGCGGGGCCTCCTACGAGCAGTACTTC. As protein: CASSTGTSGASYEQYF.

This chain uses TRBV27 with TRBJ1-4, with D maybe TRBD1 (6 bases). This CDR3 is 15 amino acids long. Germline CDR1 is MNHEY and CDR2 is SMNVEV (reference sequence). Trimming removed 5 bases from V and 10 bases from J, with 20 bases in between. The CDR3 reads CASSPPGGPGGKLFF. The CDR3 nucleotides read TGTGCCAGCAGTCCCCCCGGGGGGCCCGGAGGAAAACTGTTTTTT.

The rearrangement joins TRBV19 to TRBJ2-7, with a weak D call TRBD1 (6 bases). Germline loops: CDR1 LNHDA, CDR2 SQIVND (reference sequence). The length of the CDR3 is 14 residues. The ends were cut back, 3 bases at V and 2 bases at J, with 11 bases in the middle. CDR3 sequence (DNA): TGTGCCAGTAGTATCCGGGACACTCCCTACGAGCAGTACTTC. Translation: CASSIRDTPYEQYF. Variable domain in full (rest from reference TRBV19 and TRBJ2-7): DGGITQSPKYLFRKEGQNVTLSCEQNLNHDAMYWYRQDPGQGLRLIYYSQIVNDFQKGDIAEGYSVSREKKESFPLTVTSAQKNPTAFYLCASSIRDTPYEQYFGPGTRLTVT.

With respect to this clone: The same CDR3 is also encoded by other DNA sequences in this sample. V usage is TRBV6-1 and J usage is TRBJ1-2; TRBD1 matches 10 bases. The CDR3 is 17 residues long. CDR1 and CDR2 (germline): MNHNS, SASEGT. After removal of 0 bases from V and 4 bases from J, the junction contained 8 bases not matched to a gene. The CDR3 region is CASSEALVTGGLYGYTF. In DNA form, the CDR3 reads TGTGCCAGCAGTGAAGCGCTAGTGACAGGGGGCCTCTATGGCTACACCTTC.

This clone has a handful of counts. The chain links TRBV25-1 to TRBJ2-7, with 8 bases aligning to TRBD1. Germline assignment: CDR1 MGHDK and CDR2 SYGVNS. Trimming took 6 bases from V and 6 from J; bases not matched to a gene: 13. This CDR3 is 15 amino acids long. In DNA form, the CDR3 reads TGTGCCAGCAGAGAGGGGACAGGTCAGGGAGGCGAGCAGTACTTC. It codes for CASREGTGQGGEQYF.

The rearrangement uses TRBV6-1 and TRBJ2-2, with D unresolved. CDR3 length equals 17 residues. Germline CDR1 MNHNS, CDR2 SASEGT. The V end lost 0 bases, the J end lost 5 bases, and 16 bases lay between the germline ends. This chain's CDR3 is CASSEAPKPPYTGELFF. The CDR3 bases are TGTGCCAGCAGTGAAGCGCCGAAGCCGCCGTATACCGGGGAGCTGTTTTTT.

This clone was observed a single time. The V call is TRBV7-6, the J call TRBJ2-7; TRBD1 matches at 7 bases. Trimming took 2 bases from V and 1 from J; bases not matched to a gene: 20. Per germline, CDR1 SGHVS and CDR2 FNYEAQ. The CDR3 extends over 20 amino acids. CDR3: CASSLKVGRGTLVGSYEQYF. CDR3 coding DNA: TGTGCCAGCAGCTTAAAGGTTGGCAGGGGGACACTAGTTGGTTCCTACGAGCAGTACTTC.

V gene TRBV10-3 combines with J gene TRBJ1-2; perhaps TRBD1 as D (5 bases). This CDR3 region has 15 residues. The V and J ends lost 4 bases and 0 bases respectively, with 12 bases between them. The germline V gene has CDR1 ENHRY and CDR2 SYGVKD. The CDR3 is CAISVLGEANYGYTF. CDR3 DNA sequence: TGTGCCATCAGTGTTTTGGGGGAGGCTAACTATGGCTACACCTTC.

The chain carries TRBV4-1 and TRBJ2-2, with a possible D match to TRBD2 (5 bases). Germline assignment: CDR1 MGHRA and CDR2 YSYEKL. Trimming stripped 3 bases from V and 2 bases from J, with 16 bases between. The CDR3 extends over 17 amino acids. The CDR3 loop reads CASSQHVRVANTGELFF. CDR3 nucleotide sequence: TGCGCCAGCAGCCAGCATGTGAGGGTAGCAAACACCGGGGAGCTGTTTTTT.

The chain employs TRBV5-4 and TRBJ1-2; possible D gene TRBD1, 5 bases. Germline V gives CDR1 SGHNT, CDR2 YYREEE (reference sequence). CDR3 size: 13 residues. With 1 base removed from V and 8 bases from J, the gap between germline ends came to 12 bases. CDR3 DNA: TGTGCCAGCAGCTTGCAGGGAGGGGAAGGCTACACCTTC. Protein: CASSLQGGEGYTF.

The gene calls are TRBV5-6 and TRBJ2-3; the D gene is possibly TRBD2 (6 bases). This CDR3 region has 15 residues. The V and J ends lost 0 bases and 2 bases respectively, with 10 bases between them. Germline loops: CDR1 SGHDT, CDR2 YYEEEE. The CDR3 region has the DNA TGTGCCAGCAGCTTGGTCCTACTAGCCACAGATACGCAGTATTTT. Protein sequence: CASSLVLLATDTQYF. Based on the CDR3 plus reference TRBV5-6 and TRBJ2-3, the full variable domain is DAGVTQSPTHLIKTRGQQVTLRCSPKSGHDTVSWYQQALGQGPQFIFQYYEEEERQRGNFPDRFSGHQFPNYSSELNVNALLLGDSALYLCASSLVLLATDTQYFGPGTRLTVL.

V is TRBV4-2 and J is TRBJ1-2, with 9 bases that match TRBD1. Germline CDR1 and CDR2: LGHNA and YNFKEQ. The length of the CDR3 is 16 residues. Trimming at V came to 4 bases and at J to 3 bases, leaving 9 bases not matched to a gene. Written as DNA, the CDR3 is TGTGCCAGCAGCCCGACGGGACAGGGAGGTGACTATGGCTACACCTTC. Translated: CASSPTGQGGDYGYTF.

The chain has TRBV27 and TRBJ2-3; possible D gene TRBD2, 5 bases. Germline V gene sequence: CDR1 MNHEY, CDR2 SMNVEV (reference sequence). The CDR3 has 13 amino acids. The ends were cut back, 2 bases at V and 5 bases at J, with 8 bases in the middle. CDR3 DNA sequence: TGTGCCAGCAGTTTAGAGCGGAGAGATACGCAGTATTTT. As protein: CASSLERRDTQYF.

This clone was seen only once. This rearrangement joins TRBV4-1 to TRBJ1-1; D not certain. CDR1 MGHRA and CDR2 YSYEKL come from the germline V gene. This CDR3 comprises 14 residues. The germline V and J ends were trimmed by 4 bases and 6 bases, with 15 bases remaining between them. The CDR3 bases are TGCGCCAGCAGCCCTTTAGTTCTGGGAGCTGAAGCTTTCTTT. Its translation: CASSPLVLGAEAFF.

Points on this clone: An end of the junction does not agree with germline; a read error may underlie this. The chain recombines TRBV6-1 with TRBJ2-3; D possibly corresponds to TRBD2 (6 bases). The CDR3 is 15 amino acids. From germline, CDR1 is MNHNS and CDR2 SASEGT. In DNA, the CDR3 is TGTGCCAGCACTGAAACGGGACTGGGCACAGATACGCAGTATTTT. Protein: CASTETGLGTDTQYF.

CDR3 coding DNA: TGTGCCAGCTCCCAGGGGGCTTTGGGAGAAAGCAATCAGCCCCAGCATTTT. Protein: CASSQGALGESNQPQHF. The V gene is TRBV2, the J gene TRBJ1-5; 8 bases match TRBD1. The CDR3 has 17 residues. J was trimmed by 1 base and V by 8 bases; bases with no gene match: 13. In germline, CDR1 is SNHLY, CDR2 FYNNEI.

This sequence joins TRBV6-5 and TRBJ1-3, with a possible D match to TRBD1 (5 bases). V was shortened by 7 bases and J by 0 bases, with 13 bases between the two germline ends. This CDR3 spans 15 amino acids. Looked up from germline, CDR1 is MNHEY and CDR2 is SVGAGI. CDR3 sequence reads: CASIRQTRSGNTIYF. The CDR3 nucleotides are TGTGCCAGCATCCGACAGACCCGCTCTGGAAACACCATATATTTT.

The genes are TRBV6-1 and TRBJ1-2, with a tentative D call TRBD1 (6 bases). The CDR3 totals 14 residues. V shed 2 bases and J shed 8 bases, with 15 bases lying between them. The V gene's germline CDR1 is MNHNS and CDR2 SASEGT. The CDR3 sequence: CASSESREGGGYTF. As DNA, the CDR3 is TGTGCCAGCAGTGAATCGAGGGAAGGGGGAGGCTACACCTTC.